The clone carrying this T cell receptor (beta chain) turned up a few times. Its matching antigen is unknown. cDNA synthesis used the whole RNA isolate, giving expressed TCRB sequences. Some 3.6 million reads was the average for naive, central memory and regulatory T cell samples. Using immunoSEQ multiplex PCR, the repertoire was profiled, and TCRdb retains in-frame clones only, with some absent. The repertoire holds some 640,000 clones, with 11% to 15% as singletons. There was one heparinised blood draw per donor, averaging roughly 120 mL. Germline assignment: CDR1 MNHEY and CDR2 SVGAGI. The CDR3 has 13 amino acids. V lost 4 bases and J 6 bases, leaving 12 bases between the germline ends. The data were obtained in a study of beta chain features in type 1 diabetes. Study-wide points: Among all four CD4+ subsets, Type 1 diabetes patients had TCRB CDR3s that were moderately but significantly shorter. A greater similarity of naive, central memory and Treg TCRB repertoires was seen among patients than among healthy donors.

Material for sequencing was naive CD4+ T cells from blood. V usage is TRBV6-5 and J usage is TRBJ1-1; perhaps TRBD1 as D (6 bases). The sequence was obtained from a man younger than 35 with type 1 diabetes. In nucleotides, the CDR3 is TGTGCCAGCAGTTCAGGGGTCGAGGCTGAAGCTTTCTTT. Residues: CASSSGVEAEAFF.